This is a list of T cell receptor beta chains from one sample in a study of regulatory T cells in long-lasting Graves disease. TCRdb re-derived calls from the multiplex PCR reads in MiXCR, one entry per CDR3 protein. Of roughly 610,000 distinct CDR3 sequences listed, about 15% are singletons. These same records also appear under a second study, on T cells in Graves' hyperthyroidism and ophthalmopathy.

Material: peripheral blood mononuclear cells (PBMCs), obtained at new diagnosis, from a patient treated with antithyroid drugs. The receptors shown here come from a woman in her 30s with Graves disease. Both conserved end residues are part of each CDR3. D genes are given only for firm matches. The size of a clone is reported for some rows only, either as once, few or many, or as a class for expanded clones.

J,size,V,D,CDR3,DNA
TRBJ2-3,few,TRBV5-1,TRBD2,CASSLRLAELSTDTQYF,TGCGCCAGCAGCTTGAGACTAGCGGAACTTAGCACAGATACGCAGTATTTT
TRBJ2-1,.,TRBV14,.,CASSQEEIEQFF,TGTGCCAGCAGCCAAGAGGAAATTGAGCAGTTCTTC
TRBJ2-2,many,TRBV12-3/TRBV12-4,TRBD1,CASSWGQTGELFF,TGTGCCAGCAGCTGGGGACAGACCGGGGAGCTGTTTTTT
TRBJ2-5,many,TRBV29-1,TRBD2,CSVGAQAGTSSETQYF,TGCAGCGTTGGGGCACAGGCTGGGACTAGCTCGGAGACCCAGTACTTC
TRBJ2-7,.,TRBV4-1,.,CASSPLSRGSEQYF,TGCGCCAGCAGCCCGCTTTCCCGGGGGAGCGAGCAGTACTTC
TRBJ2-2,.,TRBV28,TRBD1,CAGRQGAAGELFF,TGTGCCGGCAGACAGGGGGCGGCCGGGGAGCTGTTTTTT
TRBJ2-7,many,TRBV7-2,TRBD1,CASTDRGGYEQYF,TGTGCCAGCACTGACAGGGGTGGGTACGAGCAGTACTTC
TRBJ2-1,few,TRBV5-1,.,CASSLGRGYGNEQFF,TGCGCCAGCAGCTTGGGCAGGGGTTACGGCAATGAGCAGTTCTTC
TRBJ2-1,many,TRBV7-9,.,CASSLITPPYNEQFF,TGTGCCAGCAGCTTAATCACCCCACCTTACAATGAGCAGTTCTTC
TRBJ1-1,few,TRBV18,.,CASAKSMNTEAFF,TGTGCCAGCGCGAAGTCTATGAACACTGAAGCTTTCTTT
TRBJ1-6,.,TRBV3-1,.,CASSQGEGVGSPLHF,TGTGCCAGCAGCCAAGGGGAGGGGGTAGGTTCACCCCTCCACTTT
TRBJ2-3,.,TRBV19,TRBD2,CASSTPTAGARDTQCF,TGTGCCAGTAGTACCCCCACGGCGGGAGCTCGAGATACGCAGTGTTTT
TRBJ1-4,few,TRBV18,.,CASSRGQNEKLFF,TGTGCCAGCTCACGGGGCCAAAATGAAAAACTGTTTTTT
TRBJ2-2,.,TRBV9,.,CASSVGSGTGELFF,TGTGCCAGCAGCGTAGGGAGCGGGACCGGGGAGCTGTTTTTT
TRBJ2-5,.,TRBV19,.,CASSSGKGRLEETRYF,TGTGCCAGTAGTTCCGGGAAGGGAAGGCTGGAGGAGACCCGGTACTTC
TRBJ2-3,many,TRBV20-1,TRBD2,CSARLREGVTDTQYF,TGCAGTGCTAGGCTCCGGGAGGGTGTCACAGATACGCAGTATTTT
TRBJ2-5,.,TRBV27,.,CASSPFTGTLVGQETQYF,TGTGCCAGCAGTCCGTTTACCGGGACTCTAGTAGGTCAAGAGACCCAGTACTTC
TRBJ1-3,many,TRBV6-5,.,CASSYGRAGNTIYF,TGTGCCAGCAGTTATGGACGGGCTGGAAACACCATATATTTT
TRBJ1-4,many,TRBV28,.,CASRDGMGGEKLFF,TGTGCCAGCAGGGATGGAATGGGTGGGGAAAAACTGTTTTTT
TRBJ1-5,many,TRBV19,.,CASSMSGSGNQPQHF,TGTGCCAGTAGTATGTCAGGTTCCGGCAATCAGCCCCAGCATTTT
TRBJ1-5,.,TRBV4-2,.,CASSQEGGVVRQPQHF,TGTGCCAGCAGCCAAGAAGGAGGGGTTGTCAGACAGCCCCAGCATTTT
TRBJ2-5,many,TRBV11-2,.,CASSPLDHQETQYF,TGTGCCAGCAGCCCCCTTGACCACCAAGAGACCCAGTACTTC
TRBJ2-1,.,TRBV7-9,TRBD2,CASSLWLAGENEQFF,TGTGCCAGCAGCTTATGGCTAGCGGGAGAAAATGAGCAGTTCTTC
TRBJ2-1,many,TRBV29-1,.,CSVAIGGSSSEQFF,TGCAGCGTTGCTATCGGCGGGTCTTCATCTGAGCAGTTCTTC
TRBJ2-7,many,TRBV12-3/TRBV12-4,TRBD2,CASSPLAGGSHEQYF,TGTGCCAGCAGTCCTCTAGCGGGAGGAAGCCACGAGCAGTACTTC
TRBJ2-3,many,TRBV20-1,TRBD2,CSAEKRDDPYF,TGCAGTGCTGAAAAGCGGGATGATCCGTATTTT
TRBJ2-7,few,TRBV11-3,TRBD1,CASSSTGNSYEQYF,TGTGCCAGCAGCTCGACAGGGAATTCCTACGAGCAGTACTTC
TRBJ2-1,many,TRBV7-9,TRBD2,CASSPLTSGNEQFF,TGTGCCAGCAGCCCGTTGACTAGCGGCAATGAGCAGTTCTTC
TRBJ1-5,many,TRBV12-3/TRBV12-4,.,CASRNGGPQHF,TGTGCCAGCAGGAATGGGGGACCCCAGCATTTT
TRBJ1-1,many,TRBV19,.,CASSVGKTMNTEAFF,TGTGCCAGTAGTGTCGGGAAAACCATGAACACTGAAGCTTTCTTT
TRBJ2-2,many,TRBV6-5,.,CASSYFGGELTGELFF,TGTGCCAGCAGTTACTTTGGGGGAGAACTCACCGGGGAGCTGTTTTTT
TRBJ1-1,many,TRBV10-3,.,CAISDRNTEAFF,TGTGCCATCAGTGACAGGAACACTGAAGCTTTCTTT
TRBJ1-3,few,TRBV20-1,.,CSASLGSTGNTIYF,TGCAGTGCTAGTTTGGGTTCGACTGGAAACACCATATATTTT
TRBJ2-7,many,TRBV28,TRBD1,CASSPRQGRAREQYF,TGTGCCAGCAGTCCCCGACAGGGACGCGCACGGGAGCAGTACTTC
TRBJ1-1,many,TRBV20-1,.,CSASGSWTEAFF,TGCAGTGCTAGTGGTAGCTGGACTGAAGCTTTCTTT
TRBJ2-5,many,TRBV11-2,.,CASSLTGVETQYF,TGTGCCAGCAGCTTAACGGGGGTCGAGACCCAGTACTTC
TRBJ2-7,.,TRBV4-2,TRBD1,CASSQGDRVDYEQYF,TGTGCCAGCAGCCAGGGGGACAGGGTTGACTACGAGCAGTACTTC
TRBJ1-5,many,TRBV12-3/TRBV12-4,.,CASSLGLPPQPQHF,TGTGCCAGCAGTCTCGGGCTTCCACCGCAGCCCCAGCATTTT